This T cell receptor (beta chain) was sequenced for a study of blood T cells in healthy people across ages. Study-wide context: Per two T cells, template switching captured roughly one barcoded beta molecule. Study results and limitations: Long-lived donors carried more naive CD4+ cells and greater diversity than aged donors.

A second about 7 to 11 cycle PCR used barcoded and J-beta primers. A single record per CDR3 protein comes from TCRdb applying MiXCR to the 5' RACE reads. The top ten hold 3% to 4.5% of the sample, which has around 820,000 distinct CDR3 sequences, 25% seen once. There are 15 residues in the CDR3. In germline, CDR1 is SQVTM, CDR2 ANQGSEA. After removal of 7 bases from V and 1 base from J, the junction contained 10 bases not matched to a gene. Only one count was recorded for this clonotype. Its antigen remains unidentified. The same data also contributed to another study, on T cells of mothers and their children.

Sequencing used blood. The chain links TRBV29-1 to TRBJ2-1; 7 nucleotides match TRBD2. This TCR was sampled from a boy younger than 18 in good health. CDR3 coding DNA: TGCAGCGCCTGGCGTCCAGCGGGGTCCTACAATGAGCAGTTCTTC. It is translated as CSAWRPAGSYNEQFF.